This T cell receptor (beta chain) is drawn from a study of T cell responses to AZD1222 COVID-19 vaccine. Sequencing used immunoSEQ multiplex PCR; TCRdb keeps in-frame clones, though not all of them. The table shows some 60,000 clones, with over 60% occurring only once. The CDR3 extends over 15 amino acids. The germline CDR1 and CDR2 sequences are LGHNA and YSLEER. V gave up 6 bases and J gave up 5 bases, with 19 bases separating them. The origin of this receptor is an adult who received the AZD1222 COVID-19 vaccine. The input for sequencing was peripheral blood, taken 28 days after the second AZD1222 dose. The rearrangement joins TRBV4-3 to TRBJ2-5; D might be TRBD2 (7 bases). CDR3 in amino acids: CASSGGQRGGETQYF. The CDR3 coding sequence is TGCGCCAGCAGTGGGGGCCAGCGGGGAGGGGAGACCCAGTACTTC.